What follows are 13 T cell receptor beta chains derived from one specimen sequenced in a study of blood T cell repertoires in COVID-19. The method was immunoSEQ multiplex PCR; TCRdb's version includes in-frame clones alone and lacks a portion of them. The table has approximately 240,000 clones, roughly four fifths seen once. Sequenced: peripheral blood. All receptors derive from a woman aged 60-70 years with acute or convalescent COVID-19.

This chain connects TRBV6-5 to TRBJ1-2; 8 bases align to TRBD1. This CDR3 comprises 14 residues. The germline V gene has CDR1 MNHEY and CDR2 SVGAGI. V gave up 4 bases and J gave up 0 bases; unmatched junction bases: 1. The CDR3 DNA is TGTGCCAGCAGTTCGGGACAGGCTAACTATGGCTACACCTTC. Its protein product is CASSSGQANYGYTF.

Judged by abundance, this clone is medium-sized. The rearrangement links TRBV4-2 to TRBJ2-2; 12 bases line up with TRBD2. Trimming at V came to 1 base and at J to 6 bases, leaving 9 bases not matched to a gene. The CDR3 runs to 18 residues. Looked up from germline, CDR1 is LGHNA and CDR2 is YNFKEQ. In DNA, the CDR3 is TGTGCCAGCAGCCAAGTCGCCACGACTAGCGGGGGTCCCGGGGAGCTGTTTTTT. Translated, it gives CASSQVATTSGGPGELFF.

The chain recombines TRBV6-5 with TRBJ1-3; TRBD1 matches at 7 bases. J lost 2 bases, V lost 7 bases, and 5 bases had no gene match. CDR1 MNHEY and CDR2 SVGAGI come from the germline V gene. The CDR3 extends over 14 amino acids. CDR3 DNA sequence: TGTGCCAGCAAGAACAGGGGAGCTGGAAACACCATATATTTT. Its protein is CASKNRGAGNTIYF.

This chain uses TRBV7-8 with TRBJ1-4, with 7 bases matching TRBD1. The CDR3 extends over 16 amino acids. Germline trimming cut 2 bases from V and 6 bases from J; bases unmatched to any gene: 9. Germline loops: CDR1 SGHVS, CDR2 FQNEAQ. Here the CDR3 reads CASSLSRTGAYEKLFF. The CDR3 region has the DNA TGTGCCAGCAGCTTATCGCGGACAGGCGCTTATGAAAAACTGTTTTTT.

The chain employs TRBV7-2 and TRBJ2-3, with 13 bases fitting TRBD2. The germline gives CDR1 SGHTA, CDR2 FQGNSA. J gave up 2 bases and V 4 bases, and 3 bases lay outside the gene matches. The CDR3 is 16 amino acids. The CDR3 DNA follows: TGTGCCAGCAGCTCACTAGCGGGGGGGACCACAGATACGCAGTATTTT. Translation: CASSSLAGGTTDTQYF.

This clone was detected once. This chain joins TRBV11-1 and TRBJ2-7; D is undetermined. The CDR3 spans 12 residues. Germline CDR1 is SGHAT and CDR2 is FQDESV (reference sequence). Trimming took off 2 bases at V and 3 bases at J, with 5 bases between the two ends. The CDR3 region is CASSLNNYEQYF. The DNA of the CDR3 is TGTGCCAGCAGCTTAAATAACTACGAGCAGTACTTC.

This clone is a singleton in its sample. The gene calls are TRBV28 and TRBJ2-7, with 11 bases aligning to TRBD1. This CDR3 is 17 amino acids long. CDR1 is MDHEN, CDR2 SYDVKM, per germline. The V gene end was trimmed by 2 bases and the J gene end by 2 bases; junction bases not matched to a gene: 8. In DNA form, the CDR3 reads TGTGCCAGCAGTTTAGGATTAGGGACAGGGGGGACCTACGAGCAGTACTTC. This translates into CASSLGLGTGGTYEQYF.

This chain joins TRBV9 and TRBJ2-2, with TRBD2 identical over 10 bases. The CDR3 has 16 residues. J was trimmed by 3 bases and V by 0 bases; bases with no gene match: 2. CDR1 and CDR2 (germline): SGDLS, YYNGEE. The CDR3 DNA sequence: TGTGCCAGCAGCGTAGTAAGCGGGGGGGACACCGGGGAGCTGTTTTTT. Translation: CASSVVSGGDTGELFF.

V is TRBV11-2 and J is TRBJ1-5; 10 nucleotides match TRBD1. The J segment lost 8 bases and the V segment lost 6 bases, leaving 10 bases of the junction unmatched. CDR3 size: 15 residues. Germline CDR1 SGHAT, CDR2 FQNNGV. CDR3 bases: TGTGCCAGCAGGCTCTGGGGGACAGGGGATAAGCCCCAGCATTTT. This sequence encodes CASRLWGTGDKPQHF.

The V and J genes are TRBV6-2 or TRBV6-3 and TRBJ1-2, with D possibly TRBD1 on 5 matching bases. V was cut by 2 bases and J by 5 bases, with 15 bases left in between. The length of the CDR3 is 15 residues. Germline CDR1 reads MNHEY; CDR2 reads SVGEGT. The chain's CDR3 is CASSYDATALYGYTF. DNA for the CDR3: TGTGCCAGCAGTTACGACGCGACAGCGCTTTATGGCTACACCTTC.

The chain employs TRBV28 and TRBJ2-5; 7 bases align to TRBD1. Germline V gene data show CDR1 as MDHEN and CDR2 as SYDVKM. V lost 7 bases, J lost 4 bases, and 3 bases stayed unmatched. This CDR3 has 12 residues. Written as DNA, the CDR3 is TGTGCCAGCATGAACAGGGGAGAGACCCAGTACTTC. It yields the protein CASMNRGETQYF.

The chain is built from TRBV29-1 and TRBJ2-3; 13 bases line up with TRBD2. The CDR3 extends over 16 amino acids. Germline CDR1 reads SQVTM; CDR2 reads ANQGSEA. With 6 bases clipped from V and 8 bases from J, the junction kept 14 bases outside the gene matches. For the CDR3, the DNA is TGCAGCGTAGACAATAGACTAGCGGGGGGTAGGGGTACGCAGTATTTT. Translating it yields CSVDNRLAGGRGTQYF.

This sequence joins TRBV7-2 and TRBJ2-5, with 11 bases matching TRBD2. The CDR3 runs to 18 residues. Germline V gene lookup returns CDR1 SGHTA and CDR2 FQGNSA. Trimming cost V 1 base and J 5 bases; bases outside gene matches: 12. The CDR3, as DNA: TGTGCCAGCAGCTTAGGCTCTCTAGCGGGGGGTGTTCGGGAGACCCAGTACTTC. It specifies CASSLGSLAGGVRETQYF. Full variable domain (remainder filled in from reference TRBV7-2 and TRBJ2-5): GAGVSQSPSNKVTEKGKDVELRCDPISGHTALYWYRQSLGQGLEFLIYFQGNSAPDKSGLPSDRFSAERTGGSVSTLTIQRTQQEDSAVYLCASSLGSLAGGVRETQYFGPGTRLLVL.